The following is a T cell receptor (beta chain) sequence with its context. Its antigen is undetermined. Germline CDR1 and CDR2: SGHDT and YYEEEE. The CDR3 totals 13 residues. With 5 bases removed from V and 2 bases from J, the gap between germline ends came to 10 bases. These data come from a study of cytomegalovirus exposure and HLA in healthy donors. Study-wide points: Cytomegalovirus status was reportedly diagnosed by the classifier with high specificity and sensitivity.

Libraries were prepared by immunoSEQ multiplex PCR; TCRdb keeps only in-frame clonotypes and omits some of them. The data hold 100,000 or so clones, with around 86% observed a single time. The chain couples TRBV5-6 to TRBJ1-1, with a tentative D call TRBD1 (5 bases). The receptor was isolated from a woman aged 18-29 years in good health and CMV-seropositive. Input material: PBMCs. The CDR3 here is CASRDTDNTEAFF. The CDR3 DNA reads TGTGCCAGCAGGGACACGGATAACACTGAAGCTTTCTTT.